Listed below are T cell receptor beta chains from one sample, sequenced in a study of cytomegalovirus exposure and HLA in healthy donors. Method: immunoSEQ multiplex PCR; TCRdb's copy keeps in-frame clones and lacks some. The sample includes 70,000 to 95,000 clones, roughly four fifths of them seen just once. The sequencing input was PBMCs. These receptors all stem from a woman aged 25 to 45 in good health and CMV-seronegative. Each CDR3 is given with its conserved first and last residue. A D gene is named only where the DNA matches it firmly. Size is omitted from some rows. Given values are once, few, many or a class for expanded clones.

size,length,V,J,D,CDR3,DNA
NA,14,TRBV28,TRBJ2-7,TRBD2,CASSPGLAPYEQYF,TGTGCCAGCAGCCCCGGACTAGCGCCCTACGAGCAGTACTTC
NA,16,TRBV6-1,TRBJ2-7,TRBD1,CASSDFRDRGLNEQYF,TGTGCCAGCAGTGATTTCCGGGACAGGGGGCTTAACGAGCAGTACTTC
NA,15,TRBV28,TRBJ2-7,NA,CASSPRLSSSYEQYF,TGTGCCAGCAGTCCCCGACTGTCCAGCTCCTACGAGCAGTACTTC
once,16,TRBV12-5,TRBJ2-2,TRBD1,CASGSGPRGRTGELFF,TGTGCTAGTGGTTCCGGGCCAAGGGGGCGCACCGGGGAGCTGTTTTTT
NA,17,TRBV29-1,TRBJ2-2,TRBD2,CSVEDPPTSGSNGELFF,TGCAGCGTTGAAGATCCTCCCACTAGCGGGAGTAACGGGGAGCTGTTTTTT
once,14,TRBV6-5,TRBJ1-1,NA,CASTLNFQATEAFF,TGTGCCAGCACTCTGAACTTTCAGGCCACTGAAGCTTTCTTT
few,20,TRBV28,TRBJ2-1,NA,CASSLDLSMTGRSSYNEQFF,TGTGCCAGCAGTTTAGACCTCTCCATGACAGGACGTAGCTCCTACAATGAGCAGTTCTTC
NA,20,TRBV28,TRBJ2-3,TRBD2,CASSSGLAGEWKSSTDTQYF,TGTGCCAGCAGTTCGGGACTAGCGGGAGAGTGGAAATCTAGCACAGATACGCAGTATTTT
NA,15,TRBV5-6,TRBJ2-1,TRBD2,CASSLLAGGVNEQFF,TGTGCCAGCAGCTTGCTAGCGGGAGGAGTGAATGAGCAGTTCTTC
NA,13,TRBV15,TRBJ2-5,TRBD1,CATSPRTGETQYF,TGTGCCACCAGCCCCCGGACAGGAGAGACCCAGTACTTC
NA,13,TRBV19,TRBJ1-2,NA,CASSPATNYGYTF,TGTGCCAGTAGTCCAGCGACTAACTATGGCTACACCTTC
NA,13,TRBV6-5,TRBJ1-2,NA,CASSYTEEGGYTF,TGTGCCAGCAGTTACACAGAGGAGGGGGGCTACACCTTC
NA,14,TRBV23-1,TRBJ2-7,TRBD2,CATFFRGVGHEQYF,TGCGCCACCTTCTTTCGGGGGGTCGGGCACGAGCAGTACTTC
once,14,TRBV10-3,TRBJ2-7,TRBD2,CAISVSSGRPVQYF,TGTGCCATCAGTGTGAGTAGCGGGAGACCGGTGCAGTACTTC
NA,13,TRBV28,TRBJ1-1,TRBD1,CASSYRDRVIAFF,TGTGCCAGCAGCTACCGGGACAGGGTAATAGCTTTCTTT
NA,14,TRBV9,TRBJ2-7,TRBD1,CASSALQGAGEQYF,TGTGCCAGCAGCGCACTACAGGGGGCGGGCGAGCAGTACTTC
NA,14,TRBV2,TRBJ2-1,TRBD1,CASSDRAWDREQFF,TGTGCCAGCAGTGACAGGGCTTGGGACAGGGAGCAGTTCTTC
NA,19,TRBV19,TRBJ2-1,TRBD2,CASSYPRPSGSIENNEQFF,TGTGCCAGTAGTTATCCCCGGCCTAGCGGGAGTATCGAGAACAATGAGCAGTTCTTC
NA,17,TRBV9,TRBJ2-1,NA,CASSARTVSLAYNEQFF,TGTGCCAGCAGCGCCAGGACAGTATCGCTTGCTTACAATGAGCAGTTCTTC
NA,14,TRBV6-6,TRBJ2-2,NA,CASSDSPNTGELFF,TGTGCCAGCAGTGACAGCCCGAACACCGGGGAGCTGTTTTTT
NA,13,TRBV19,TRBJ1-2,TRBD1,CASTPDRGFGYTF,TGTGCCAGTACCCCGGACAGGGGGTTTGGCTACACCTTC
NA,16,TRBV5-1,TRBJ2-5,TRBD2,CASSVLAGGFQETQYF,TGCGCCAGCAGCGTCCTAGCGGGAGGGTTCCAAGAGACCCAGTACTTC
NA,16,TRBV9,TRBJ1-1,NA,CASSVVGRLMNTEAFF,TGTGCCAGCAGCGTAGTAGGCAGGCTCATGAACACTGAAGCTTTCTTT
NA,15,TRBV7-2,TRBJ1-4,TRBD1,CASSPGQGTNEKLFF,TGTGCCAGCAGCCCCGGACAGGGAACTAATGAAAAACTGTTTTTT
NA,15,TRBV2,TRBJ2-2,TRBD2,CASRLAGIVTGELFF,TGTGCCAGCAGGCTAGCGGGAATTGTCACCGGGGAGCTGTTTTTT
NA,16,TRBV7-9,TRBJ2-3,TRBD1,CASIVGTGVVTDTQYF,TGTGCCAGCATCGTGGGGACAGGGGTAGTAACAGATACGCAGTATTTT